Each of the 8 T cell receptor beta chains below was sequenced from the same sample in a study of cytomegalovirus exposure and HLA in healthy donors. The PCR made use of 60 Vbeta and 13 Jbeta primers. Here immunoSEQ multiplex PCR was the method, and the copy in TCRdb shows in-frame clones only, minus some. The sample lists 130,000 or so clones, around nine tenths occurring once. The material sequenced was PBMCs. The receptor source for this set is a woman aged 25 to 39 in good health and CMV-seronegative.

Concerning this clone itself: The sample carries other DNA sequences with the same CDR3. V and J are TRBV5-4 and TRBJ2-3; TRBD1 aligns across 8 bases. Germline-derived CDR1 and CDR2 are SGHNT and YYREEE (reference sequence). J lost 6 bases, V lost 0 bases, and 12 bases had no gene match. CDR3 length: 17 residues. The CDR3 bases are TGTGCCAGCAGCTTGGGGGCCGGACAGGGTTTGTCGGATACGCAGTATTTT. This sequence encodes CASSLGAGQGLSDTQYF.

This clone came up once. The chain is built from TRBV30 and TRBJ2-7; 13 bases align to TRBD2. There are 15 residues in the CDR3. With 6 bases clipped from V and 2 bases from J, the junction kept 7 bases outside the gene matches. Germline V CDR1 and CDR2: GTSNPN, SVGIG (reference sequence). CDR3 protein: CACTPGLAGPYEQYF. CDR3 DNA: TGTGCCTGTACTCCGGGACTAGCGGGGCCCTACGAGCAGTACTTC. The full variable domain, completed using reference TRBV30 and TRBJ2-7, is SQTIHQWPATLVQPVGSPLSLECTVEGTSNPNLYWYRQAAGRGLQLLFYSVGIGQISSEVPQNLSASRPQDRQFILSSKKLLLSDSGFYLCACTPGLAGPYEQYFGPGTRLTVT.

V and J are TRBV11-3 and TRBJ2-7, with no clear D. The CDR3 runs 14 residues. Looked up from germline, CDR1 is SGHNT and CDR2 is YENEEA. V lost 3 bases and J 3 bases, leaving 12 bases between the germline ends. CDR3 sequence: CASSLEGVSYEQYF. DNA for the CDR3: TGTGCCAGCAGCTTGGAAGGAGTAAGCTACGAGCAGTACTTC.

V and J are TRBV19 and TRBJ1-4, with TRBD1 as a possible D gene (6 bases). The CDR3 sequence is 15 residues long. CDR1 LNHDA and CDR2 SQIVND come from the germline V gene (reference sequence). Trimming removed 4 bases at V and 1 base at J, with 10 bases between. CDR3 loop: CASSTIQGTNEKLFF. CDR3 nucleotides: TGTGCCAGTAGTACCATACAGGGAACTAATGAAAAACTGTTTTTT. Full variable domain (remainder filled in from reference TRBV19 and TRBJ1-4): DGGITQSPKYLFRKEGQNVTLSCEQNLNHDAMYWYRQDPGQGLRLIYYSQIVNDFQKGDIAEGYSVSREKKESFPLTVTSAQKNPTAFYLCASSTIQGTNEKLFFGSGTQLSVL.

The rearrangement joins TRBV29-1 to TRBJ2-5, with 7 bases aligning to TRBD2. Germline values: CDR1 SQVTM, CDR2 ANQGSEA. The CDR3 loop spans 16 amino acids. The V segment lost 3 bases and the J segment 5 bases; nucleotides outside the gene matches: 15. Here the CDR3 reads CSVDRDYGTGVETQYF. In nucleotides, the CDR3 is TGCAGCGTTGACCGGGACTACGGAACGGGGGTGGAGACCCAGTACTTC. The full variable domain, rest sourced from reference TRBV29-1 and TRBJ2-5, is SAVISQKPSRDICQRGTSLTIQCQVDSQVTMMFWYRQQPGQSLTLIATANQGSEATYESGFVIDKFPISRPNLTFSTLTVSNMSPEDSSIYLCSVDRDYGTGVETQYFGPGTRLLVL.

The chain uses TRBV13 and TRBJ1-1, with 9 positions matching TRBD1. Germline V CDR1 and CDR2: PRHDT, FYEKMQ (reference sequence). The CDR3 totals 16 residues. Unmatched junction bases numbered 8, after V lost 1 base and J lost 5 bases. CDR3 nucleotides: TGTGCCAGCAGCTTAGACAGGGGGCGCGATATGACTGAAGCTTTCTTT. This codes for CASSLDRGRDMTEAFF.

The rearrangement uses TRBV29-1 and TRBJ2-3, with a tentative D call TRBD2 (5 bases). V dropped 4 bases and J dropped 6 bases, with 11 bases sitting between them. The CDR3 sequence is 12 residues long. Germline values: CDR1 SQVTM, CDR2 ANQGSEA. CDR3 DNA: TGCAGCGTTGGACTGAGCGGTGATACGCAGTATTTT. Protein: CSVGLSGDTQYF.

This clone was observed once. The rearrangement uses TRBV9 and TRBJ2-3; possibly TRBD2 for D (6 bases). The germline V gene has CDR1 SGDLS and CDR2 YYNGEE. This CDR3 has 16 amino acids. Deletions cut 0 bases from V and 5 bases from J, with 16 bases between. In DNA form, the CDR3 reads TGTGCCAGCAGCGTAGGCGCGGGGTTGAGGGGAGATACGCAGTATTTT. Protein sequence: CASSVGAGLRGDTQYF.